A single T cell receptor (beta chain) is shown here with its context. Original data processing: Amplification of reference gene primers provided the estimated nucleated cell counts. TCRdb's table, derived via immunoSEQ multiplex PCR, lists solely in-frame clones and lacks some. V and J calls plus clone size are reproduced from that table; the DNA served to infer D and trimming. The table lists roughly 180,000 clones, 81% of them singletons. V was pared by 5 bases and J by 5 bases, with 15 bases between. This CDR3 is 14 amino acids long. CDR1 is KGHSH, CDR2 LQKENI, per germline. While infection was still active, Seattle patients were enrolled and then followed longitudinally. This record belongs to a study of blood T cell repertoires in COVID-19. Study-level information: T cells, B-cell-depleted T cells, or PBMCs supplied cDNA or gDNA.

The clonotype was recovered from an elderly woman with COVID-19, enrolled during active disease. Specimen: peripheral blood. The genes are TRBV18 and TRBJ1-2; possible D gene TRBD1, 6 bases. For the CDR3, the DNA is TGTGCCAGCTCATCTAACAGGGAAGAGTATGGCTACACCTTC. Translated: CASSSNREEYGYTF. Using reference TRBV18 and TRBJ1-2 for the parts outside the CDR3, the full variable domain is NAGVMQNPRHLVRRRGQEARLRCSPMKGHSHVYWYRQLPEEGLKFMVYLQKENIIDESGMPKERFSAEFPKEGPSILRIQQVVRGDSAAYFCASSSNREEYGYTFGSGTRLTVV.